This T cell receptor beta chain comes out of a study of regulatory T cells in long-lasting Graves disease (dated by TCRdb to the early 2020s). At the level of the whole study: Persistent Graves' disease meant more than 5 years of antithyroid drug treatment with TSH receptor autoantibodies that stayed positive. Peripheral blood TCR sequencing and RNA sequencing compared persistent Graves' disease patients with newly diagnosed Graves' disease patients. The study was registered as a clinical trial and conducted in China. A total of approximately 35 samples were covered by TCR sequencing, comprising roughly 13 persistent and around 20 newly diagnosed Graves' disease patients. Antithyroid drugs had been taken for approximately 10 years on average by persistent Graves' disease patients in the clinical cohort. What the study reported, not specific to this receptor: Only the TCR beta chain was sequenced and analyzed. Lower TCR Shannon entropy and fewer highly expanded clones were observed in persistent Graves' disease patients than in newly diagnosed patients, which suggested clonal expansion. Persistent disease showed preferential use of TRBV28, TRBJ1-2 and TRBJ2-5, whereas newly diagnosed disease favored TRBV20-1 and TRBJ2-1. As a limitation, the authors acknowledged that the small sample size may reduce accuracy. Only peripheral blood was studied, because thyroid tissue, the primary lesion, was inaccessible. A larger number of public clonotypes was shared among persistent patients (2,741) than among newly diagnosed patients (around 890).

From the germline V gene, CDR1 is MGHDK and CDR2 is SYGVNS. Taken from cysteine to phenylalanine, the CDR3 has 13 residues. The sequence is cut down to CDR3 DNA, 39 bases in frame from base 1. V lost 6 bases and J lost 4 bases, and the count of bases not matched to a germline gene is 6. Taken with the paper, the label for time point translates to: persistent/refractory GD, antithyroid drugs over 5 years with positive TRAb. RNA was extracted from PBMCs in TRIzol for both TCR sequencing and RNA sequencing. The diagnosis of Graves' disease followed American Thyroid Association guidelines. Patients were recruited from an endocrinology department in Xi'an, China. From each patient, approximately 10 milliliters of peripheral blood was collected into an EDTA anticoagulant tube. PBMCs were isolated by Ficoll Paque Plus density gradient separation without further T cell sorting. An Agilent 2100 Bioanalyzer and agarose gel were used to assess RNA quality, and a NanoDrop 2000 was used to measure RNA concentration.

Libraries were constructed by multiplex PCR. TCRdb records Illumina HiSeq 4000 as the sequencer. TCR beta libraries were built with iRepertoire HTBI primers and Arm-PCR amplification of CDR3 regions. Gel purification was performed on PCR products prior to sequencing. Per the original workflow: Across samples, 60 to 80 TRBV and around 15 TRBJ segments were identified and used for gene usage analysis of CDR3 amino acid clonotypes. COPE and FqMerger were used to merge filtered high-quality paired reads into contigs. BLAST was used to align contigs to IMGT TRBV, TRBD and TRBJ reference genes, and CDR3 was defined according to IMGT. Highly expanded clones were defined as clonotypes with a frequency above 0.1%. Shannon entropy was used to measure repertoire diversity, and the Gini coefficient was used to measure V-J evenness. A clonotype found in more than one individual was treated as public. TCRdb reanalyzed the raw reads on its own, using fastp at Q25 for trimming and MiXCR for clone calling, and kept in-frame beta chains. CDR3 protein duplicates are merged, each entry listing the most common genes and DNA. These V and J calls derive from TCRdb rather than the authors' analysis. The sample has 400,000 to 450,000 distinct CDR3 sequences on record, about 20% of them singletons. About a quarter of the sample lies in the top ten.

Concerning this clonotype: Its antigen is not yet known. Base qualities are not at hand, and no much larger clone is one base apart.

The chain is assembled from TRBV25-1 and TRBJ2-7, with 7 bases in between that match TRBD1. The origin of this receptor is a female donor with Graves disease. Sequenced here: peripheral blood mononuclear cells (PBMCs), sampled when the disease was refractory, from a patient treated with antithyroid drugs. The DNA sequence is given as TGTGCCAGCAGGACGACAGGGCGGTACGAGCAGTACTTC. Its translation reads: CASRTTGRYEQYF.